These 27 T cell receptor beta chains originate from one sample sequenced in a study of CD8+CD57+ T cells in acquired aplastic anemia. Profiling that covered TCR beta VDJ and CDR3 relied on genomic DNA as its template. Using its own MiXCR run on the reads, TCRdb lists one record per CDR3 protein. This sample carries more than 100,000 distinct CDR3 sequences, 40% to 60% of them seen once, and the ten largest clones take about 2.7%. Sequencing used sorted CD4+, CD8+, or CD8+CD57+ T cells (not recorded which) from PBMCs. Source of these receptors: a human donor in good health, serving as a control.

This clonotype occurred many times. The V and J genes are TRBV6-1 and TRBJ2-1; TRBD1 matches 10 bases. CDR1 and CDR2 from the germline V gene are MNHNS and SASEGT. J lost 8 bases, V lost 3 bases, and 7 bases had no gene match. This CDR3 has 15 residues. DNA for the CDR3: TGTGCCAGCAGTGATTTCGGGACAGGGGCATATGAGCAGTTCTTC. This translates into CASSDFGTGAYEQFF.

In its sample, this clonotype was seen a few times. The chain recombines TRBV2 with TRBJ2-2, with D unclear. Deletions cut 5 bases from V and 0 bases from J, with 10 bases between. The germline V gene has CDR1 SNHLY and CDR2 FYNNEI. This CDR3 comprises 15 residues. The CDR3 bases are TGTGCCAGCAGTTTAACTCGCGCGAACACCGGGGAGCTGTTTTTT. It is translated as CASSLTRANTGELFF. The full variable domain, with the rest looked up from reference TRBV2 and TRBJ2-2, is EPEVTQTPSHQVTQMGQEVILRCVPISNHLYFYWYRQILGQKVEFLVSFYNNEISEKSEIFDDQFSVERPDGSNFTLKIRSTKLEDSAMYFCASSLTRANTGELFFGEGSRLTVL.

This clonotype has only a few counts. It may be a read error: a sequence one base away is much more abundant. V and J are TRBV7-2 and TRBJ1-5, with a weak D call TRBD1 (6 bases). There are 15 residues in the CDR3. CDR1 is SGHTA, CDR2 FQGNSA, per germline. The V end lost 6 bases, the J end lost 6 bases, and 18 bases lay between the germline ends. CDR3 nucleotides: TGTGCCAGCAGGCCAAAGGAGGGGGGCGTTCAGCCCCAGCATTTT. Residues: CASRPKEGGVQPQHF.

Of note for this clonotype: One end of the junction is discordant with germline, which a read error may explain. The CDR3 DNA reads TGTGCCACCAGCAGAGTGTTACAGGGGAGTGGTGATGAGCTGTTCTTC. This translates into CATSRVLQGSGDELFF. This chain links TRBV15 with TRBJ2-1; 7 bases are a match to TRBD1. The CDR3 is 16 amino acids. Per the germline V gene, CDR1 is LNHNV and CDR2 is YYDKDF (reference sequence).

This rearrangement joins TRBV7-2 to TRBJ2-1, with 9 bases that match TRBD2. The germline V gene encodes CDR1 SGHTA and CDR2 FQGNSA. The V segment lost 3 bases and the J segment 5 bases; nucleotides outside the gene matches: 8. The CDR3 extends over 16 amino acids. The DNA of the CDR3 is TGTGCCAGCAGCTTGGCGGGGGGGCCGGGGAACAATGAGCAGTTCTTC. This encodes CASSLAGGPGNNEQFF.

This clonotype was seen many times. The J gene is TRBJ1-5, the V gene TRBV30; 7 nucleotides align to TRBD1. Trimming removed 0 bases from V and 2 bases from J; junction bases left unmatched: 4. This CDR3 region has 15 residues. Germline CDR1 and CDR2: GTSNPN and SVGIG (reference sequence). The DNA of the CDR3 is TGTGCCTGGAGTGTAGACAGGGTGGGCAATCAGCCCCAGCATTTT. Translation: CAWSVDRVGNQPQHF.

This chain joins TRBV7-6 and TRBJ2-7; D gene unclear. This CDR3 spans 13 amino acids. Germline CDR1 is SGHVS and CDR2 is FNYEAQ. V was cut by 6 bases and J by 1 base, with 10 bases left in between. The CDR3 here is CASSTDISYEQYF. In DNA, the CDR3 is TGTGCCAGCAGTACAGACATTTCCTACGAGCAGTACTTC.

This clonotype was found many times. This chain links TRBV7-9 with TRBJ2-1, with D tentatively TRBD1 (6 bases). Trimming removed 4 bases at V and 2 bases at J, with 12 bases between. The CDR3 length is 15 residues. The V gene's germline CDR1 is SEHNR and CDR2 FQNEAQ (reference sequence). CDR3 DNA: TGTGCCAGCAGCTCCTCAGGGGTCACCTACAATGAGCAGTTCTTC. It translates to CASSSSGVTYNEQFF.

This clonotype was counted only a few times. The V and J genes are TRBV25-1 and TRBJ1-4; D perhaps matches TRBD1 (6 bases). Germline loops: CDR1 MGHDK, CDR2 SYGVNS. Trimming cost V 3 bases and J 6 bases, with 14 bases left between them. The CDR3 has 15 amino acids. The CDR3 is CASSESEQGYEKLFF. In nucleotides, the CDR3 is TGTGCCAGCAGTGAGTCAGAACAGGGTTATGAAAAACTGTTTTTT.

CDR3 region: CASSVFTGRNEQYF. CDR3 DNA: TGTGCCAGCAGTGTATTTACCGGCCGCAACGAGCAGTACTTC. The genes are TRBV25-1 and TRBJ2-7; D is undetermined. This CDR3 has 14 amino acids. The V and J ends lost 4 bases and 5 bases respectively, with 15 bases between them. Per the germline V gene, CDR1 is MGHDK and CDR2 is SYGVNS.

This clonotype was observed at least ten times. This chain joins TRBV11-2 and TRBJ1-6; D may be TRBD1 (6 bases). The germline V gene has CDR1 SGHAT and CDR2 FQNNGV. CDR3 length: 15 amino acids. V was clipped by 5 bases and J by 7 bases, with 15 bases between them. Written as DNA, the CDR3 is TGTGCCAGCAGCCATCCGGGGGCGTTGAATTCACCCCTCCACTTT. Encoded protein: CASSHPGALNSPLHF.

This clonotype was recorded many times. The chain combines TRBV19 with TRBJ1-1; D might be TRBD1 (6 bases). This CDR3 contains 13 residues. The germline V and J ends were trimmed by 3 bases and 7 bases, with 12 bases remaining between them. Germline V gene sequence: CDR1 LNHDA, CDR2 SQIVND (reference sequence). The CDR3 spells CASSIKDSLEAFF. The CDR3 coding sequence is TGTGCCAGTAGTATCAAGGACAGCCTTGAAGCTTTCTTT.

In this sample, this clonotype turned up a few times. A much larger clone lies a single base off, so this may be a read error. The V gene is TRBV3-1, the J gene TRBJ2-5, with 9 bases identical to TRBD1. Trimming at V came to 1 base and at J to 5 bases, leaving 5 bases not matched to a gene. The CDR3 runs to 15 residues. Looked up from germline, CDR1 is LGHDT and CDR2 is YNNKEL (reference sequence). The CDR3 DNA sequence: TGTGCCAGCAGCCAAGGGGACAGGGAGTTCGAGACCCAGTACTTC. It specifies CASSQGDREFETQYF.

This clonotype was detected many times. This chain connects TRBV7-2 to TRBJ1-1; the D is unclear. This CDR3 is built from 14 residues. The V end was cut by 2 bases, the J end by 0 bases, with 7 bases between. Looked up from germline, CDR1 is SGHTA and CDR2 is FQGNSA. CDR3 amino acids: CASSLQGMNTEAFF. CDR3 nucleotide sequence: TGTGCCAGCAGCTTACAAGGAATGAACACTGAAGCTTTCTTT. The full variable domain, in which reference TRBV7-2 and TRBJ1-1 provide the parts outside the CDR3, is GAGVSQSPSNKVTEKGKDVELRCDPISGHTALYWYRQSLGQGLEFLIYFQGNSAPDKSGLPSDRFSAERTGGSVSTLTIQRTQQEDSAVYLCASSLQGMNTEAFFGQGTRLTVV.

This clonotype occurred many times. V gene TRBV7-8 combines with J gene TRBJ2-7; tentatively, D is TRBD1 (5 bases). The V end was cut by 4 bases, the J end by 9 bases, with 16 bases between. This CDR3 has 13 residues. Germline-derived CDR1 and CDR2 are SGHVS and FQNEAQ. The CDR3 region has the DNA TGTGCCAGCAGCTCTGACAGATCGCACGGGCAGTACTTC. Translating gives CASSSDRSHGQYF.

Ten or more counts support this clonotype. The gene calls are TRBV6-6 and TRBJ1-5; maybe TRBD1 (5 bases). Trimming took 2 bases from V and 0 from J, leaving 11 bases between them. CDR1 and CDR2 (germline): MNHNY, SVGAGI (reference sequence). The CDR3 loop spans 16 amino acids. This CDR3 reads CASSYPDSYSNQPQHF. The CDR3 DNA sequence: TGTGCCAGCAGTTACCCCGACAGTTATAGCAATCAGCCCCAGCATTTT.

This clonotype occurred once. The V gene is TRBV2, the J gene TRBJ2-7, with 9 positions matching TRBD1. Germline-derived CDR1 and CDR2 are SNHLY and FYNNEI. The V segment lost 6 bases and the J segment 3 bases; nucleotides outside the gene matches: 9. The CDR3 consists of 15 residues. As DNA, the CDR3 is TGTGCCAGCAGCCCATGGGGACAGGGATACTACGAGCAGTACTTC. Residues: CASSPWGQGYYEQYF.

The table lists this clonotype with many counts. The chain joins TRBV11-3 to TRBJ1-1, with TRBD1 as a possible D gene (5 bases). The CDR3 runs to 17 residues. Trimming took off 4 bases at V and 1 base at J, with 19 bases between the two ends. Germline assignment: CDR1 SGHNT and CDR2 YENEEA. CDR3 sequence (DNA): TGTGCCAGCAGCTCTCAGGGATATGGGTCTTGGAACACTGAAGCTTTCTTT. Protein sequence: CASSSQGYGSWNTEAFF. The complete variable domain, with remaining parts taken from reference TRBV11-3 and TRBJ1-1, reads EAGVVQSPRYKIIEKKQPVAFWCNPISGHNTLYWYLQNLGQGPELLIRYENEEAVDDSQLPKDRFSAERLKGVDSTLKIQPAELGDSAVYLCASSSQGYGSWNTEAFFGQGTRLTVV.

This clonotype was counted a few times. V is TRBV7-2 and J is TRBJ1-1, with no clear D. Germline CDR1 reads SGHTA; CDR2 reads FQGNSA. V lost 2 bases and J 6 bases, leaving 10 bases between the germline ends. CDR3 length: 13 residues. This CDR3 reads CASSLSSVAEAFF. For the CDR3, the DNA is TGTGCCAGCAGCTTATCGTCAGTGGCTGAAGCTTTCTTT.

In this sample, this clonotype turned up a few times. V usage is TRBV4-2 and J usage is TRBJ2-7; the D is unclear. V was trimmed by 10 bases and J by 3 bases, leaving 4 bases between them. Per germline, CDR1 LGHNA and CDR2 YNFKEQ. This CDR3 has 9 amino acids. The CDR3 reads CATLYEQYV. Written as DNA, the CDR3 is TGTGCCACCCTCTACGAGCAGTACGTC.

The CDR3 coding sequence is TGTGCCAGTTGGACAGCTTATAGCAATCAGCCCCAGCATTTT. Amino acid sequence: CASWTAYSNQPQHF. This rearrangement joins TRBV19 to TRBJ1-5; tentative D call: TRBD1 (6 bases). CDR1 and CDR2 (germline): LNHDA, SQIVND (reference sequence). CDR3 size: 14 residues. Trimming took 8 bases from V and 0 from J, leaving 11 bases between them.

V usage is TRBV7-9 and J usage is TRBJ2-7; 7 nucleotides match TRBD2. V was pared by 5 bases and J by 5 bases, with 6 bases of the junction left unmatched. Per the germline V gene, CDR1 is SEHNR and CDR2 is FQNEAQ (reference sequence). The CDR3 has 13 residues. As DNA, the CDR3 is TGTGCCAGCAGCCCTAGACTAGCAGACGAGCAGTACTTC. Its translation is CASSPRLADEQYF.

A remark on this clonotype: This may be a read error: a much more frequent sequence differs by one nucleotide. This chain connects TRBV3-1 to TRBJ2-3, with TRBD2 as a possible D gene (6 bases). Germline CDR1 reads LGHDT; CDR2 reads YNNKEL (reference sequence). V shed 5 bases and J shed 2 bases, with 17 bases lying between them. This CDR3 region has 16 residues. The CDR3 loop reads CASSIHGRGNTDTQYF. CDR3 sequence (DNA): TGTGCCAGCAGCATCCATGGACGGGGGAACACAGATACGCAGTATTTT.

The genes are TRBV10-2 and TRBJ2-4; no definite D call. Germline-derived CDR1 and CDR2 are WSHSY and SAAADI. The CDR3 runs to 10 residues. Trimming left V 6 bases short and J 7 bases short, with 4 bases between. This chain's CDR3 is CASRDNIQYF. The DNA of the CDR3 is TGCGCCAGCAGGGATAACATTCAGTACTTC.

The chain uses TRBV12-3 or TRBV12-4 and TRBJ1-2, with no clear D. This CDR3 spans 14 amino acids. Trimming stripped 6 bases from V and 8 bases from J, with 19 bases between. The CDR3 protein is CASRPPGPTRGYTF. As DNA, the CDR3 is TGTGCCAGCAGGCCACCGGGTCCGACGAGGGGCTACACCTTC.

This clonotype showed up many times. A much larger clonotype is one base distant, so this may be a read error. The rearrangement links TRBV7-2 to TRBJ1-2; possibly TRBD1 for D (6 bases). The V gene's germline CDR1 is SGHTA and CDR2 FQGNSA. This CDR3 region has 15 residues. CDR3 region: CASSAAAGVDYGYAF. CDR3 in DNA: TGTGCCAGCAGCGCCGCGGCAGGGGTTGACTATGGCTACGCCTTC. Variable domain in full (rest from reference TRBV7-2 and TRBJ1-2): GAGVSQSPSNKVTEKGKDVELRCDPISGHTALYWYRQSLGQGLEFLIYFQGNSAPDKSGLPSDRFSAERTGGSVSTLTIQRTQQEDSAVYLCASSAAAGVDYGYAFGSGTRLTVV.

The chain links TRBV20-1 to TRBJ2-5; 8 positions match TRBD2. CDR1 is DFQATT, CDR2 SNEGSKA, per germline (reference sequence). The CDR3 is 13 residues long. V dropped 7 bases and J dropped 0; count of bases not matched to a gene: 4. The CDR3 sequence is CSVAGGHQETQYF. DNA for the CDR3: TGCAGTGTTGCGGGGGGACACCAAGAGACCCAGTACTTC.